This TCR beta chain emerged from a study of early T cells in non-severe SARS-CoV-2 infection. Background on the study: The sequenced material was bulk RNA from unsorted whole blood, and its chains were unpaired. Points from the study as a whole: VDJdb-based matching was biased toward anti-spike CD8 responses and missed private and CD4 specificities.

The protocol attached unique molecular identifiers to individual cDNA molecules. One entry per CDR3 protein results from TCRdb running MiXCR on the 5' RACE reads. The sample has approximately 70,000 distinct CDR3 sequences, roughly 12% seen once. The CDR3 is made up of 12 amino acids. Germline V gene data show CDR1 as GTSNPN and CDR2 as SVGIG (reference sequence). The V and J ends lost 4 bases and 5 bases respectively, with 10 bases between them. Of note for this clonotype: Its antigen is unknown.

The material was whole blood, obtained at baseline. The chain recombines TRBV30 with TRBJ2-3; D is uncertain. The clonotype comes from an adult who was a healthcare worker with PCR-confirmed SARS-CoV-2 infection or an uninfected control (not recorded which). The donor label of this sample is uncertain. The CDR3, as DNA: TGTGCCTGGACCCCCCCCGGAGATACGCAGTATTTT. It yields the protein CAWTPPGDTQYF. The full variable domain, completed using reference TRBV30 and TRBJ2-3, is SQTIHQWPATLVQPVGSPLSLECTVEGTSNPNLYWYRQAAGRGLQLLFYSVGIGQISSEVPQNLSASRPQDRQFILSSKKLLLSDSGFYLCAWTPPGDTQYFGPGTRLTVL.